These 21 T cell receptor beta chains share one sample of origin, sequenced in a study of CD8 T cells in ankylosing spondylitis. TCRdb re-called the 5' RACE reads through MiXCR, storing one row per CDR3 protein. The sample carries around 320,000 distinct CDR3 sequences, under 25% recorded once. Source material: blood, either unsorted or a sorted T cell fraction (not recorded which). The receptors shown here come from a female donor with ankylosing spondylitis or in good health (not recorded which).

The genes are TRBV10-2 and TRBJ2-7; 9 positions match TRBD2. Germline V gene sequence: CDR1 WSHSY, CDR2 SAAADI. The CDR3 extends over 13 amino acids. V lost 2 bases and J lost 5; bases outside the gene matches: 1. CDR3 sequence: CASSEIAGDEQYF. The CDR3 region has the DNA TGCGCCAGCAGTGAGATAGCGGGAGACGAGCAGTACTTC.

This clonotype appeared a few times. This rearrangement joins TRBV20-1 to TRBJ1-5; D is ambiguous. V was clipped by 5 bases and J by 5 bases, with 16 bases between them. Germline-derived CDR1 and CDR2 are DFQATT and SNEGSKA (reference sequence). This CDR3 spans 14 amino acids. The CDR3 loop reads CSAPTDGDDQPQHF. The CDR3 coding sequence is TGCAGTGCTCCTACCGACGGTGATGATCAGCCCCAGCATTTT.

The rearrangement links TRBV10-2 to TRBJ2-7; 7 positions match TRBD2. The CDR3 sequence is 15 residues long. CDR1 is WSHSY and CDR2 is SAAADI in the germline V gene. With 5 bases clipped from V and 2 bases from J, the junction kept 9 bases outside the gene matches. The CDR3 DNA reads as TGCGCCAGCAGTAGGGAGGGTAGCGGAGCCTACGAGCAGTACTTC. Its translation: CASSREGSGAYEQYF.

The rearrangement links TRBV6-5 to TRBJ2-5, with TRBD2 identical over 11 bases. J lost 4 bases, V lost 3 bases, and 7 bases had no gene match. Germline V gene data show CDR1 as MNHEY and CDR2 as SVGAGI. CDR3 length: 16 amino acids. CDR3 loop: CASSYGRLAGGETQYF. In DNA, the CDR3 is TGTGCCAGCAGTTATGGACGGCTAGCGGGAGGAGAGACCCAGTACTTC.

The V call is TRBV3-1, the J call TRBJ2-1; 9 nucleotides agree with TRBD2. Germline CDR1 and CDR2: LGHDT and YNNKEL (reference sequence). V shed 2 bases and J 14 bases; nucleotides not matched to a gene: 7. The CDR3 runs 13 residues. CDR3 DNA sequence: TGTGCCAGCAGCCAATCTCCGGGACTAGCCAAGTTCTTC. This sequence encodes CASSQSPGLAKFF.

This clonotype occurred a few times. V usage is TRBV10-3 and J usage is TRBJ2-7, with 9 positions matching TRBD2. The CDR3 runs 13 residues. V gave up 9 bases and J gave up 3 bases; unmatched junction bases: 6. Germline CDR1 reads ENHRY; CDR2 reads SYGVKD. The CDR3 sequence: CAIRLAEGYEQYF. DNA of the CDR3: TGTGCCATACGACTAGCGGAAGGCTACGAGCAGTACTTC.

The sample holds a few counts of this clonotype. CDR3 residues: CASSLGATNNEQFF. The DNA for the CDR3 is TGTGCCAGCAGCTTAGGAGCGACCAACAATGAGCAGTTCTTC. The chain uses TRBV7-2 and TRBJ2-1, with D hard to call. Germline V gives CDR1 SGHTA, CDR2 FQGNSA. The CDR3 has 14 amino acids. V was shortened by 1 base and J by 5 bases, with 9 bases between the two germline ends.

This rearrangement joins TRBV7-6 to TRBJ1-1, with D perhaps TRBD1 (5 bases). This CDR3 region has 15 residues. V was cut by 3 bases and J by 1 base, with 12 bases left in between. Germline CDR1 and CDR2: SGHVS and FNYEAQ. CDR3 protein: CASSLRDRSNTEAFF. In nucleotides, the CDR3 is TGTGCCAGCAGCTTGCGGGACCGCTCGAACACTGAAGCTTTCTTT.

This clonotype occurred many times. V and J are TRBV7-2 and TRBJ2-5; D may be TRBD2 (7 bases). V lost 3 bases, J lost 5 bases, and 16 bases lay in between. Per the germline V gene, CDR1 is SGHTA and CDR2 is FQGNSA. The CDR3 is 15 amino acids. Written as DNA, the CDR3 is TGTGCCAGCAGCTTGTCTAGCGGAAGGGGGGAGACCCAGTACTTC. Its protein product is CASSLSSGRGETQYF.

The rearrangement joins TRBV6-1 to TRBJ2-1; no firm D call. V lost 2 bases, J lost 12 bases, and 11 bases lay in between. Germline-derived CDR1 and CDR2 are MNHNS and SASEGT. The CDR3 consists of 12 residues. In DNA, the CDR3 is TGTGCCAGCAGTGAATACGGTCTCGCGCAGTTCTTC. Its translation is CASSEYGLAQFF.

In this sample, this clonotype turned up a few times. The junction does not match germline at one end; this may be a read error. The chain uses TRBV6-1 and TRBJ2-7, with D possibly matching TRBD1 (5 bases). The CDR3 covers 13 residues. Germline V CDR1 and CDR2: MNHNS, SASEGT. The CDR3, as DNA: TGTGCCAGCAGTGAATCGCTATTTAGGGGATCAAACTTC. Translation: CASSESLFRGSNF.

This clonotype was seen a handful of times. This rearrangement joins TRBV6-2 or TRBV6-3 to TRBJ2-7; the match to TRBD2 covers 9 bases. The CDR3 covers 17 residues. Germline V lookup: CDR1 MNHEY, CDR2 SVGEGT. Trimming at V came to 1 base and at J to 1 base, leaving 8 bases not matched to a gene. CDR3 protein: CASSYWGTSGFSYEQYF. Written as DNA, the CDR3 is TGTGCCAGCAGTTACTGGGGAACTAGCGGGTTTTCCTACGAGCAGTACTTC.

V is TRBV5-1 and J is TRBJ2-7; a possible D gene is TRBD1 (6 bases). Per germline, CDR1 SGHRS and CDR2 YFSETQ. The CDR3 spans 15 residues. The V and J ends lost 4 bases and 3 bases respectively, with 17 bases between them. In nucleotides, the CDR3 is TGCGCCAGCAGCCCCCCCCGAACAGGGTTCTACGAGCAGTACTTC. It specifies CASSPPRTGFYEQYF. The whole variable domain, filled in from reference TRBV5-1 and TRBJ2-7, reads KAGVTQTPRYLIKTRGQQVTLSCSPISGHRSVSWYQQTPGQGLQFLFEYFSETQRNKGNFPGRFSGRQFSNSRSEMNVSTLELGDSALYLCASSPPRTGFYEQYFGPGTRLTVT.

CDR3 in amino acids: CSAPPQGDTEAFF. As DNA, the CDR3 is TGCAGTGCTCCCCCTCAGGGGGACACTGAAGCTTTCTTT. The chain couples TRBV20-1 to TRBJ1-1, with TRBD1 matching over 7 bases. The J segment lost 3 bases and the V segment lost 5 bases, leaving 6 bases of the junction unmatched. Germline CDR1 and CDR2: DFQATT and SNEGSKA (reference sequence). CDR3 length: 13 amino acids.

This clonotype was counted a few times. The V gene is TRBV28, the J gene TRBJ2-7, with 12 bases identical to TRBD1. Germline V gene lookup returns CDR1 MDHEN and CDR2 SYDVKM. V lost 6 bases, J lost 4 bases, and 1 base stayed unmatched. The CDR3 runs 13 residues. DNA of the CDR3: TGTGCCAGCAGGGGACAGGGGGCGTACGAGCAGTACTTC. It is translated as CASRGQGAYEQYF.

J is TRBJ2-5 and V is TRBV7-2; 8 bases match TRBD2. Germline V CDR1 and CDR2: SGHTA, FQGNSA. The ends lost 6 bases at V and 5 bases at J; junction bases unmatched: 17. CDR3 length: 17 amino acids. CDR3 nucleotides: TGTGCCAGCAGTCGGCGGACTAGCAGTGGGAGTGGGGAGACCCAGTACTTC. This codes for CASSRRTSSGSGETQYF.

This clonotype showed up just a few times. The chain uses TRBV20-1 and TRBJ2-1; weak D call: TRBD1 (6 bases). This CDR3 is built from 12 residues. V was cut by 8 bases and J by 7 bases, with 15 bases left in between. Per the germline V gene, CDR1 is DFQATT and CDR2 is SNEGSKA (reference sequence). The chain's CDR3 is CSSRGSTNEQFF. CDR3 in DNA: TGCAGTTCGAGGGGGAGTACTAATGAGCAGTTCTTC.

This clonotype occurred a few times. J is TRBJ1-1 and V is TRBV4-1; 7 bases line up with TRBD1. Germline V gene lookup returns CDR1 MGHRA and CDR2 YSYEKL. The CDR3 spans 18 residues. The V segment lost 2 bases and the J segment 2 bases; nucleotides outside the gene matches: 14. Here the CDR3 reads CASSQQTGAGQVNTEAFF. The CDR3 DNA reads as TGCGCCAGCAGCCAACAAACAGGGGCTGGACAGGTCAACACTGAAGCTTTCTTT.

The chain has TRBV20-1 and TRBJ1-1; no reliable D call. V was cut by 3 bases and J by 6 bases, with 8 bases left in between. Germline assignment: CDR1 DFQATT and CDR2 SNEGSKA (reference sequence). The CDR3 is made up of 11 amino acids. The CDR3 bases are TGCAGTGCTAGTCAGGCCCCTGAAGCTTTCTTT. The encoded protein is CSASQAPEAFF.

This clonotype has a count of ten or more. The chain employs TRBV12-3 or TRBV12-4 and TRBJ2-1; D gene ambiguous. V lost 2 bases, J lost 9 bases, and 11 bases lay in between. The CDR3 loop spans 13 amino acids. The CDR3 DNA is TGTGCCAGCAGTTTAAAAGGTTCTGTTGAGCAGTTCTTC. Its translation is CASSLKGSVEQFF.

This clonotype was seen ten or more times. V is TRBV7-8 and J is TRBJ2-3; D is unresolved. The CDR3 totals 11 residues. Germline V gives CDR1 SGHVS, CDR2 FQNEAQ. V was pared by 4 bases and J by 9 bases, with 8 bases between. CDR3 sequence reads: CASSSRWTQYF. The CDR3, as DNA: TGTGCCAGCAGCTCCCGGTGGACGCAGTATTTT. The complete variable domain, with remaining parts taken from reference TRBV7-8 and TRBJ2-3, reads GAGVSQSPRYKVAKRGQDVALRCDPISGHVSLFWYQQALGQGPEFLTYFQNEAQLDKSGLPSDRFFAERPEGSVSTLKIQRTQQEDSAVYLCASSSRWTQYFGPGTRLTVL.